The T cell receptor (beta chain) under discussion was sequenced for a study of cytomegalovirus exposure and HLA in healthy donors. Study-level results: Researchers counted around 170 TCR beta chains as cytomegalovirus-associated. Specificity for CMV antigens was confirmed in vitro for a few of the CMV-associated chains.

The CDR3 sequence is 15 residues long. CDR1 MNHEY and CDR2 SVGAGI come from the germline V gene. V was trimmed by 0 bases and J by 3 bases, leaving 9 bases between them. Concerning this clone itself: Its antigen is unknown.

Sequencing was performed with immunoSEQ multiplex PCR; in TCRdb, only in-frame clones are kept and a portion is missing. Of around 400,000 clones listed, 86% are singletons. This sequence originates from a woman between 18 and 29 years old in good health and CMV-seronegative. The sequencing input was PBMCs. The chain has TRBV6-5 and TRBJ2-1, with D perhaps matching TRBD1 (6 bases). CDR3 residues: CASSYSRQDYNEQFF. As DNA, the CDR3 is TGTGCCAGCAGTTACTCGAGACAGGACTACAATGAGCAGTTCTTC.